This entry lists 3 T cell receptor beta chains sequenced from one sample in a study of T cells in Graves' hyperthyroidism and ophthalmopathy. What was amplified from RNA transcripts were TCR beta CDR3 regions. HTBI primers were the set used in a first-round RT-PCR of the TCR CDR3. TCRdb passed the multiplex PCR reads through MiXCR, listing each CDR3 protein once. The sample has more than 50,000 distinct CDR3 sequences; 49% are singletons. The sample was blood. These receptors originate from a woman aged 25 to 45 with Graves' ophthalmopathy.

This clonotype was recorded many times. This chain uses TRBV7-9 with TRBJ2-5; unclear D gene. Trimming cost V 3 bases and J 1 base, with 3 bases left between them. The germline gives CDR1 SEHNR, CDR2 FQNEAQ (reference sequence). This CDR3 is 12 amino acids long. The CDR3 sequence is CASSFSQETQYF. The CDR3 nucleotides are TGTGCCAGCAGCTTCAGCCAAGAGACCCAGTACTTC.

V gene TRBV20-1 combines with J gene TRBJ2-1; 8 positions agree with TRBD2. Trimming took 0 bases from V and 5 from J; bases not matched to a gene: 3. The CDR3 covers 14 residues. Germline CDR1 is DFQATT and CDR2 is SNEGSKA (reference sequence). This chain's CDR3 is CSARDPGGHNEQFF. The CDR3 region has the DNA TGCAGTGCTAGAGATCCGGGAGGGCACAATGAGCAGTTCTTC.

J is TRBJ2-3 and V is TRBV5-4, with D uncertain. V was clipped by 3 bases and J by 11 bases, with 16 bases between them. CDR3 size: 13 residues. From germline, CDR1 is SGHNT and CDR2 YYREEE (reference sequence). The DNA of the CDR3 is TGTGCCAGCAGCTCCGTAGGGTCTGGTGAGCAGTATTTT. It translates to CASSSVGSGEQYF.